These 21 T cell receptor beta chains were all obtained from the same sample, sequenced in a study of cytomegalovirus exposure and HLA in healthy donors. PCR employed 60 Vbeta and 13 Jbeta primers. TCRdb's copy holds only in-frame clones and misses some; the assay was immunoSEQ multiplex PCR. The data contain about 230,000 clones, 77% of them singletons. The source material was PBMCs. The origin of the receptors is a woman in her sixties or seventies in good health and CMV-seropositive.

The chain has TRBV2 and TRBJ1-2; TRBD1 aligns across 9 bases. Looked up from germline, CDR1 is SNHLY and CDR2 is FYNNEI. This CDR3 has 16 amino acids. J was trimmed by 8 bases and V by 6 bases; bases with no gene match: 16. In DNA, the CDR3 is TGTGCCAGCAGAGTAGATCGGGACAGGGTTTTCGGGGGCTACACCTTC. Translated, it gives CASRVDRDRVFGGYTF.

A remark on this clone: The junction does not match germline at one end; this may be a read error. The same CDR3 can be traced to other DNA sequences in this sample. The CDR3 region is CATTGGRTEAFF. CDR3 DNA: TGTGCCACCACGGGGGGACGGACTGAGGCTTTCTTT. V gene TRBV10-3 combines with J gene TRBJ1-1; D is possibly TRBD1 (5 bases). CDR3 length: 12 amino acids. The germline CDR1 and CDR2 sequences are ENHRY and SYGVKD.

The table lists this clone with a few counts. The CDR3 DNA sequence: TGCGCCAGCAGCTTGCGCGGAGAAGCTTTCTTT. Translation gives CASSLRGEAFF. The rearrangement uses TRBV5-1 and TRBJ1-1; D not certain. Trimming took off 1 base at V and 8 bases at J, with 6 bases between the two ends. Germline V gene lookup returns CDR1 SGHRS and CDR2 YFSETQ. The CDR3 runs to 11 residues. The full variable domain, rest sourced from reference TRBV5-1 and TRBJ1-1, is KAGVTQTPRYLIKTRGQQVTLSCSPISGHRSVSWYQQTPGQGLQFLFEYFSETQRNKGNFPGRFSGRQFSNSRSEMNVSTLELGDSALYLCASSLRGEAFFGQGTRLTVV.

The V gene is TRBV6-1, the J gene TRBJ1-2; TRBD1 might be the D (5 bases). V was cut by 7 bases and J by 0 bases, with 9 bases left in between. Per germline, CDR1 MNHNS and CDR2 SASEGT. The CDR3 is made up of 13 amino acids. Written as DNA, the CDR3 is TGTGCCAGCAAGACAGAAACTAACTATGGCTACACCTTC. Its protein is CASKTETNYGYTF.

J is TRBJ1-1 and V is TRBV6-1; D call uncertain. CDR1 is MNHNS, CDR2 SASEGT, per germline. V shed 2 bases and J shed 0 bases, with 10 bases lying between them. The CDR3 covers 15 residues. The CDR3: CASSEFNSLNTEAFF. The DNA of the CDR3 is TGTGCCAGCAGTGAATTTAATTCTTTGAACACTGAAGCTTTCTTT.

The DNA for the CDR3 is TGTGCCAGTAGTACAAATCCCCCGGGTTATAGCAATCAGCCCCAGCATTTT. Residues: CASSTNPPGYSNQPQHF. The chain links TRBV19 to TRBJ1-5; no firm D call. The V and J ends lost 4 bases and 0 bases respectively, with 16 bases between them. CDR1 and CDR2 from the germline V gene are LNHDA and SQIVND (reference sequence). This CDR3 spans 17 amino acids. Using reference TRBV19 and TRBJ1-5 for the parts outside the CDR3, the full variable domain is DGGITQSPKYLFRKEGQNVTLSCEQNLNHDAMYWYRQDPGQGLRLIYYSQIVNDFQKGDIAEGYSVSREKKESFPLTVTSAQKNPTAFYLCASSTNPPGYSNQPQHFGDGTRLSIL.

This clone has a single count. CDR3 in DNA: TGTGCCAGCAGTCCAACCGGGACTAGCGGGGAGGGGGAGCAGTTCTTC. Translation gives CASSPTGTSGEGEQFF. The chain recombines TRBV28 with TRBJ2-1; 13 bases match TRBD2. V was pared by 5 bases and J by 10 bases, with 11 bases of the junction left unmatched. Germline CDR1 is MDHEN and CDR2 is SYDVKM. This CDR3 has 16 amino acids.

There are a few counts of this clone. This rearrangement joins TRBV28 to TRBJ2-2; 9 bases are a match to TRBD2. V was clipped by 11 bases and J by 4 bases; unmatched bases: 17. CDR3 length equals 17 residues. Germline-derived CDR1 and CDR2 are MDHEN and SYDVKM. Here the CDR3 DNA reads TGTGCCGGGTGTCCAGCGGGGGGCCGGTTGAGCACCGGGGAGCTGTTTTTT. Protein sequence: CAGCPAGGRLSTGELFF.

The chain uses TRBV19 and TRBJ2-2; tentatively, D is TRBD1 (6 bases). The CDR3 sequence is 14 residues long. Germline V gene data show CDR1 as LNHDA and CDR2 as SQIVND (reference sequence). V shed 3 bases and J shed 9 bases, with 14 bases lying between them. The CDR3 loop is CASSIMLGARELFF. In DNA, the CDR3 is TGTGCCAGTAGTATTATGTTGGGGGCCAGGGAGCTGTTTTTT.

The V gene is TRBV27, the J gene TRBJ2-2; D might be TRBD1 (6 bases). The V end lost 6 bases, the J end lost 6 bases, and 17 bases lay between the germline ends. The germline gives CDR1 MNHEY, CDR2 SMNVEV (reference sequence). The CDR3 contains 15 residues. In DNA, the CDR3 is TGTGCCAGCAGCCCCGGGACACATGGGGCCGGGGAGCTGTTTTTT. It is translated as CASSPGTHGAGELFF.

This clone was recorded once. The chain recombines TRBV6-6 with TRBJ2-1, with unresolved D. Trimming shortened V by 0 bases and J by 4 bases, and 7 bases separated the two germline ends. The CDR3 runs 14 residues. Germline V gene data show CDR1 as MNHNY and CDR2 as SVGAGI (reference sequence). The chain's CDR3 is CASSYSAVYNEQFF. CDR3 coding DNA: TGTGCCAGCAGTTACTCGGCGGTATACAATGAGCAGTTCTTC.

A single count supports this clone. The chain recombines TRBV28 with TRBJ1-2, with 10 bases matching TRBD1. CDR3 length: 14 residues. J was trimmed by 5 bases and V by 6 bases; bases with no gene match: 6. CDR1 is MDHEN and CDR2 is SYDVKM in the germline V gene. The CDR3 DNA is TGTGCCAGCAGGGGGGACAGGGGATGGTATGGCTACACCTTC. Its protein is CASRGDRGWYGYTF.

This clone was counted once. The chain joins TRBV20-1 to TRBJ2-1, with 7 positions matching TRBD1. This CDR3 has 11 residues. Losses at the gene ends were 5 bases for V and 10 bases for J; bases not matched to a gene: 5. Germline CDR1 and CDR2: DFQATT and SNEGSKA (reference sequence). The CDR3 region is CSARQGREQFF. CDR3 bases: TGCAGTGCTCGACAGGGACGAGAGCAGTTCTTC.

This chain uses TRBV5-1 with TRBJ2-7; 14 bases are shared with TRBD2. J lost 2 bases, V lost 4 bases, and 8 bases had no gene match. The CDR3 consists of 17 residues. Germline loops: CDR1 SGHRS, CDR2 YFSETQ. The CDR3 sequence: CASSRRLAGGPTYEQYF. The CDR3 region has the DNA TGCGCCAGCAGCCGCCGACTAGCGGGAGGGCCGACCTACGAGCAGTACTTC.

This clone showed up just a few times. The rearrangement joins TRBV10-1 to TRBJ2-3; TRBD2 matches 13 bases. Germline CDR1 and CDR2: WNHNN and SYGVQD (reference sequence). The CDR3 totals 18 residues. Germline trimming cut 5 bases from V and 0 bases from J; bases unmatched to any gene: 8. The CDR3 reads CASSFSPGLAGSTDTQYF. In DNA form, the CDR3 reads TGCGCCAGCAGTTTCTCCCCGGGACTAGCGGGAAGCACAGATACGCAGTATTTT.

The CDR3 loop reads CASSHGPGQGLDSNQPQHF. The CDR3 region has the DNA TGCGCCAGCAGCCACGGACCGGGACAGGGGTTAGATAGCAATCAGCCCCAGCATTTT. The rearrangement links TRBV4-1 to TRBJ1-5; TRBD1 matches 10 bases. The length of the CDR3 is 19 residues. Unmatched junction bases numbered 11, after V lost 3 bases and J lost 0 bases. CDR1 is MGHRA, CDR2 YSYEKL, per germline.

The V gene is TRBV5-5, the J gene TRBJ2-3, with 8 bases matching TRBD2. With 4 bases clipped from V and 5 bases from J, the junction kept 6 bases outside the gene matches. The CDR3 covers 14 residues. Germline CDR1 SGHKS, CDR2 YYEKEE (reference sequence). The CDR3 DNA reads as TGTGCCAGCAGCCGGGGGGGGGTTCGAGATACGCAGTATTTT. Its translation is CASSRGGVRDTQYF.

The chain uses TRBV18 and TRBJ2-7, with a weak D call TRBD1 (6 bases). Trimming took 1 base from V and 0 from J, leaving 16 bases between them. The CDR3 length is 17 residues. In germline, CDR1 is KGHSH, CDR2 LQKENI. CDR3 amino acids: CASSPRLIGGNSYEQYF. CDR3 nucleotides: TGTGCCAGCTCACCACGGTTAATAGGGGGAAACTCCTACGAGCAGTACTTC. Supplemented by reference TRBV18 and TRBJ2-7, the full variable domain reads NAGVMQNPRHLVRRRGQEARLRCSPMKGHSHVYWYRQLPEEGLKFMVYLQKENIIDESGMPKERFSAEFPKEGPSILRIQQVVRGDSAAYFCASSPRLIGGNSYEQYFGPGTRLTVT.

The V call is TRBV11-3, the J call TRBJ1-1; D is possibly TRBD1 (6 bases). The germline V gene encodes CDR1 SGHNT and CDR2 YENEEA. The CDR3 consists of 13 residues. The V end was cut by 4 bases, the J end by 1 base, with 7 bases between. The CDR3: CASSSRGNTEAFF. The CDR3 DNA is TGTGCCAGCAGCTCCAGGGGGAACACTGAAGCTTTCTTT. The whole variable domain, remainder taken from reference TRBV11-3 and TRBJ1-1, is EAGVVQSPRYKIIEKKQPVAFWCNPISGHNTLYWYLQNLGQGPELLIRYENEEAVDDSQLPKDRFSAERLKGVDSTLKIQPAELGDSAVYLCASSSRGNTEAFFGQGTRLTVV.

The rearrangement joins TRBV19 to TRBJ2-3, with D perhaps TRBD2 (6 bases). Germline V gives CDR1 LNHDA, CDR2 SQIVND (reference sequence). V shed 4 bases and J shed 5 bases, with 16 bases lying between them. This CDR3 is 15 amino acids long. The CDR3 sequence is CASSSPRELVDTQYF. CDR3 in DNA: TGTGCCAGTAGTAGTCCCCGGGAGTTAGTAGATACGCAGTATTTT. Full variable domain (outside the CDR3, taken from reference TRBV19 and TRBJ2-3): DGGITQSPKYLFRKEGQNVTLSCEQNLNHDAMYWYRQDPGQGLRLIYYSQIVNDFQKGDIAEGYSVSREKKESFPLTVTSAQKNPTAFYLCASSSPRELVDTQYFGPGTRLTVL.

The chain couples TRBV7-9 to TRBJ1-3; D unresolved. Germline CDR1 is SEHNR and CDR2 is FQNEAQ (reference sequence). The CDR3 extends over 16 amino acids. V lost 5 bases and J lost 0, with 14 bases in between. CDR3 in amino acids: CASSPTDTISGNTIYF. The DNA of the CDR3 is TGTGCCAGCAGCCCGACCGACACCATCTCTGGAAACACCATATATTTT.